Shown below are 5 T cell receptor beta chains from a single sample sequenced in a study of response to subunit inactivated influenza vaccine. TCRdb used MiXCR to reprocess the RT-PCR reads, holding one entry per CDR3 protein. The repertoire holds a few hundred thousand distinct CDR3 sequences, with 14% as singletons. Sequenced material: PBMCs from blood, taken approximately 13 days after vaccination. These receptors all come from a man in his forties or fifties who received an inactivated influenza vaccine.

This clonotype was counted many times. The V and J genes are TRBV20-1 and TRBJ1-6, with a tentative D call TRBD1 (5 bases). Germline V gene data show CDR1 as DFQATT and CDR2 as SNEGSKA (reference sequence). CDR3 length equals 14 residues. The V end lost 2 bases, the J end lost 5 bases, and 10 bases lay between the germline ends. The CDR3: CSARSDRNNSPLHF. As DNA, the CDR3 is TGCAGTGCTAGAAGTGACAGAAATAATTCACCCCTCCACTTT.

In this sample, this clonotype turned up a few times. The rearrangement links TRBV24-1 to TRBJ2-2; D not certain. Deletions cut 0 bases from V and 6 bases from J, with 4 bases between. Per germline, CDR1 KGHDR and CDR2 SFDVKD. The CDR3 consists of 13 residues. The CDR3 DNA reads TGTGCCACCAGTGATTTGGTATCCGGGGAGCTGTTTTTT. Translated: CATSDLVSGELFF.

The rearrangement links TRBV4-3 to TRBJ2-7, with TRBD2 matching over 11 bases. After removal of 0 bases from V and 3 bases from J, the junction contained 4 bases not matched to a gene. This CDR3 region has 16 residues. Germline V gene sequence: CDR1 LGHNA, CDR2 YSLEER. The CDR3 DNA follows: TGCGCCAGCAGCCAAGATTGGCTAGCGGGAGGCTACGAGCAGTACTTC. Amino acids: CASSQDWLAGGYEQYF.

The rearrangement uses TRBV9 and TRBJ2-1; TRBD2 is a possible D gene (6 bases). The CDR3 has 15 amino acids. Trimming took 3 bases from V and 6 from J, leaving 16 bases between them. The V gene's germline CDR1 is SGDLS and CDR2 YYNGEE. The CDR3 here is CASSGRDSRINEQFF. CDR3 bases: TGTGCCAGCAGCGGCCGGGACTCGAGGATCAATGAGCAGTTCTTC.

This clonotype was seen a few times. The CDR3 DNA follows: TGCAGTGCCAGGGCCGGGGACAGGGTGTTTGGCGAGCAGTACTTC. Its protein product is CSARAGDRVFGEQYF. The chain recombines TRBV20-1 with TRBJ2-7, with 9 bases lining up with TRBD1. In germline, CDR1 is DFQATT, CDR2 SNEGSKA (reference sequence). The CDR3 is 15 residues long. The V gene end was trimmed by 6 bases and the J gene end by 6 bases; junction bases not matched to a gene: 15.